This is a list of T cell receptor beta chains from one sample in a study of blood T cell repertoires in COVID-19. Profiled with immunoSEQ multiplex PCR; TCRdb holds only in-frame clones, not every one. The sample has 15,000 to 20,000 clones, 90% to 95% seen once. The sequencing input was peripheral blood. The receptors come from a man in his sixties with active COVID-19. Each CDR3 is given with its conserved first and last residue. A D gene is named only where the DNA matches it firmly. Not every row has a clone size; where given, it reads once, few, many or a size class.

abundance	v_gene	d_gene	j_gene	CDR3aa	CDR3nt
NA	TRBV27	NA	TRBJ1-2	CASSTGLRYGYTF	TGTGCCAGCAGTACCGGACTGCGGTATGGCTACACCTTC
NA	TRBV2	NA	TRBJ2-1	CASRAQGPNEQFF	TGTGCCAGCCGGGCGCAGGGGCCGAATGAGCAGTTCTTC
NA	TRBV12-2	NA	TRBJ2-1	CASRFWDTYNEQFF	TGTGCAAGTCGCTTCTGGGACACCTACAATGAGCAGTTCTTC
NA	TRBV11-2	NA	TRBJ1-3	CASRSPGVSGNTIYF	TGTGCCAGCAGGTCTCCCGGGGTGTCCGGAAACACCATATATTTT
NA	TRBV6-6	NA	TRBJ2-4	CASSYGSGLAKNIQYF	TGTGCCAGCAGTTACGGCTCGGGTCTAGCCAAAAACATTCAGTACTTC
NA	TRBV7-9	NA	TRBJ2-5	CASSLVGSAGETQYF	TGTGCCAGCAGCTTAGTCGGGAGCGCCGGGGAGACCCAGTACTTC
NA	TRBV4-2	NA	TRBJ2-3	CASSQTTTSTDTQYF	TGTGCCAGCAGCCAAACAACTACTAGCACAGATACGCAGTATTTT
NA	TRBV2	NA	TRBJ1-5	CASGQGYQPQHF	TGTGCCAGCGGGCAGGGGTATCAGCCCCAGCATTTT
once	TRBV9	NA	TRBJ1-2	CASSERELANYGYTF	TGTGCCAGCAGCGAGAGGGAGTTAGCTAACTATGGCTACACCTTC
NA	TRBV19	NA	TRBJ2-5	CASSDPGGSGRGDQYF	TGTGCCAGTAGCGACCCCGGGGGAAGCGGACGCGGGGACCAGTACTTC
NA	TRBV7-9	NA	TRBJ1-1	CASSYTGGTEAFF	TGTGCCAGCAGCTACACGGGGGGTACTGAAGCTTTCTTT
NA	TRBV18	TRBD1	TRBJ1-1	CASSQQGQEAEAFF	TGTGCCAGCTCACAACAGGGACAGGAGGCTGAAGCTTTCTTT
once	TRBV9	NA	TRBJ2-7	CASSVAGGHEQYF	TGTGCCAGCAGCGTAGCTGGGGGCCACGAGCAGTACTTC
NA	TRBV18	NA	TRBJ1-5	CASSPQTASQPQHF	TGTGCCAGCTCACCACAGACAGCCTCTCAGCCCCAGCATTTT
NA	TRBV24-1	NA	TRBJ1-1	CATSGPPGQTDTEAFF	TGTGCCACCAGTGGACCCCCGGGACAAACAGACACTGAAGCTTTCTTT
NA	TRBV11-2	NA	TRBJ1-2	CASSHEGLGYGYTF	TGTGCCAGCAGTCATGAGGGACTGGGCTATGGCTACACCTTC
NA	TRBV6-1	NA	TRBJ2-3	CASSDFAGLTDTQYF	TGTGCCAGCAGTGATTTTGCAGGGCTCACAGATACGCAGTATTTT
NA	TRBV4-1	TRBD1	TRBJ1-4	CASSLGQGLTNEKLFF	TGCGCCAGCAGCCTCGGACAGGGCTTAACTAATGAAAAACTGTTTTTT
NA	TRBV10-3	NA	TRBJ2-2	CATEGADTGELFF	TGTGCCACGGAGGGCGCGGACACCGGGGAGCTGTTTTTT
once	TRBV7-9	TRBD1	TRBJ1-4	CASSLARTGQEKLFF	TGTGCCAGCAGCTTAGCCCGGACAGGGCAGGAAAAACTGTTTTTT
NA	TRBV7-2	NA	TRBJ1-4	CASRRGAGAANEKLFF	TGTGCCAGCAGACGAGGAGCAGGGGCGGCCAATGAAAAACTGTTTTTT
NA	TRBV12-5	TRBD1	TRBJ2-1	CASGLPGTDYNEQFF	TGTGCTAGTGGCCTCCCGGGGACAGACTACAATGAGCAGTTCTTC
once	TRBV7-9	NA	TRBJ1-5	CASSASGNQPQHF	TGTGCCAGCAGCGCCTCGGGAAATCAGCCCCAGCATTTT
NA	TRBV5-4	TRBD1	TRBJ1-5	CASSSDRFHQPQHF	TGTGCCAGCAGCTCGGACAGGTTTCATCAGCCCCAGCATTTT
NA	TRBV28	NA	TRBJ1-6	CASSLYSGGRRISPLHF	TGTGCCAGCAGTTTATATTCCGGAGGGCGGAGGATTTCACCCCTCCACTTT
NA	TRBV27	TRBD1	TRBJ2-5	CASSLVGQGKETQYF	TGTGCCAGCAGTTTAGTGGGACAGGGCAAAGAGACCCAGTACTTC
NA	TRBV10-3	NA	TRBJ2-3	CAIASGGLNTQYF	TGTGCCATCGCGAGTGGGGGGTTAAATACGCAGTATTTT
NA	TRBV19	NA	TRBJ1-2	CASTGSQRYGYTF	TGTGCCAGTACCGGGTCCCAGCGATATGGCTACACCTTC
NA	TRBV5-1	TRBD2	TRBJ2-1	CASSLGSLAGTNEQFF	TGCGCCAGCAGCTTGGGGTCTCTAGCGGGGACCAATGAGCAGTTCTTC
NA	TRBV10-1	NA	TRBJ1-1	CASSESIRNTEAFF	TGCGCCAGCAGTGAGTCAATCAGGAACACTGAAGCTTTCTTT
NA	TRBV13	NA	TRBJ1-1	CASSLGLQRLEAFF	TGTGCCAGCAGCTTAGGCTTGCAGAGGCTTGAAGCTTTCTTT
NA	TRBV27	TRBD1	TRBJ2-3	CASSSGGQGPDTQYF	TGTGCCAGCAGTTCGGGGGGACAGGGACCAGATACGCAGTATTTT
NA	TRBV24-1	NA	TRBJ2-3	CATSEHTPTGTDTQYF	TGTGCCACCAGTGAACACACCCCTACAGGCACAGATACGCAGTATTTT
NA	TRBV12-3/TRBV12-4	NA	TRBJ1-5	CASSLRVNQPQHF	TGTGCCAGCAGTTTGAGGGTCAATCAGCCCCAGCATTTT
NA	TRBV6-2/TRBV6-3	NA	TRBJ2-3	CASSLAAGAQYF	TGTGCCAGCAGCCTTGCCGCAGGGGCGCAGTATTTT
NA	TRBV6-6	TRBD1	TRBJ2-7	CASSPGTGTKSYEQYF	TGTGCCAGCAGTCCCGGGACAGGGACGAAGAGCTACGAGCAGTACTTC
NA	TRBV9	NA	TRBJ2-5	CASSVGVGEETQYF	TGTGCCAGCAGCGTAGGAGTCGGGGAAGAGACCCAGTACTTC
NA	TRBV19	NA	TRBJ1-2	CASSITLEPIGSGGYTF	TGTGCCAGTAGTATAACCCTGGAACCTATAGGTTCGGGAGGCTACACCTTC
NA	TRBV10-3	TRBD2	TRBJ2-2	CAISGAGGHRDNTGELFF	TGTGCCATCAGCGGAGCGGGGGGCCACCGAGATAACACCGGGGAGCTGTTTTTT
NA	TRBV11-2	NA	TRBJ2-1	CASSLVGGRGPEQFF	TGTGCCAGCAGCTTAGTCGGAGGGCGGGGTCCTGAGCAGTTCTTC
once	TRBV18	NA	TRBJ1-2	CASSPGRSTMKYGYTF	TGTGCCAGCTCACCAGGGCGATCGACCATGAAATATGGCTACACCTTC
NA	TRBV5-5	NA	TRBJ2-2	CASNTAANTGELFF	TGTGCCAGCAACACAGCCGCCAACACCGGGGAGCTGTTTTTT
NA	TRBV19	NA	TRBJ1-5	CASRNWGQGRNQPQHF	TGTGCCAGTAGGAACTGGGGGCAGGGGCGTAATCAGCCCCAGCATTTT
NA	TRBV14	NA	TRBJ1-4	CASSQGPEKLFF	TGTGCCAGCAGCCAGGGCCCGGAAAAACTGTTTTTT
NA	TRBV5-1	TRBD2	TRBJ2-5	CASSLGPGGETQYF	TGCGCCAGCAGCTTGGGGCCGGGGGGAGAGACCCAGTACTTC
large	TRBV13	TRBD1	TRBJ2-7	CASSLVSQGVQYF	TGTGCCAGCAGCTTGGTTTCGCAGGGGGTGCAGTACTTC